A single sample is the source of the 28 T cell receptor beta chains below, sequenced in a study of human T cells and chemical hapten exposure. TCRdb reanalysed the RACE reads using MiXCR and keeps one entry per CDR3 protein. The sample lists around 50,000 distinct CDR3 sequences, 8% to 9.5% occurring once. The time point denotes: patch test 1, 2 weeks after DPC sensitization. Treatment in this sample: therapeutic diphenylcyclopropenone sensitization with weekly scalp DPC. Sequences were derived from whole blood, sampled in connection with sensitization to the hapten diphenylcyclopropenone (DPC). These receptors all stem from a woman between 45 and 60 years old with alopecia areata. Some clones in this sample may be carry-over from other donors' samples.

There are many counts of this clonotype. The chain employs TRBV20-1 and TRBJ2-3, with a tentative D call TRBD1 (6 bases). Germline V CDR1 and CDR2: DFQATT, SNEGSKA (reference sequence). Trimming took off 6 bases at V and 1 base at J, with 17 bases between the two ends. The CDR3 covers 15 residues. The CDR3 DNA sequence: TGCAGTGCCCCTAACCGGGACATCGGCACAGATACGCAGTATTTT. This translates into CSAPNRDIGTDTQYF.

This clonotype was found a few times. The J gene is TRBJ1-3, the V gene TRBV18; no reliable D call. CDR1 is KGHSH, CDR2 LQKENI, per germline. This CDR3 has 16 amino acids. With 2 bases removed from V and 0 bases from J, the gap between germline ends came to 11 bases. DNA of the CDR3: TGTGCCAGCTCACCAATGGCCACCAACTCTGGAAACACCATATATTTT. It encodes CASSPMATNSGNTIYF.

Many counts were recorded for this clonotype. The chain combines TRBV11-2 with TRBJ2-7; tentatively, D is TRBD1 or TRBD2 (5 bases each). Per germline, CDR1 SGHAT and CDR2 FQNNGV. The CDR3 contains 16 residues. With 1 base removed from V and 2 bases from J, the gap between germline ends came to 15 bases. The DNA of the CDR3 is TGTGCCAGCAGCTTAGTGGGGACGGGGTTGCCCTACGAGCAGTACTTC. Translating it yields CASSLVGTGLPYEQYF.

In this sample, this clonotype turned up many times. The CDR3 is CASTQNRDSAYNSPLHF. CDR3 nucleotide sequence: TGTGCCAGCACACAAAACCGGGACAGCGCTTATAATTCACCCCTCCACTTT. This rearrangement joins TRBV27 to TRBJ1-6, with 7 bases lining up with TRBD1. The V gene's germline CDR1 is MNHEY and CDR2 SMNVEV (reference sequence). There are 17 residues in the CDR3. V gave up 7 bases and J gave up 4 bases; unmatched junction bases: 13.

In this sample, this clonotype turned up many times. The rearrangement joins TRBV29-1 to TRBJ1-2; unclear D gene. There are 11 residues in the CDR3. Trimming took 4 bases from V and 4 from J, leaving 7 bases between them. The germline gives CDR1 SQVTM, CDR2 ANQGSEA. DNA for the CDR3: TGCAGCGTTGGTGCGGGCTATGGCTACACCTTC. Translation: CSVGAGYGYTF.

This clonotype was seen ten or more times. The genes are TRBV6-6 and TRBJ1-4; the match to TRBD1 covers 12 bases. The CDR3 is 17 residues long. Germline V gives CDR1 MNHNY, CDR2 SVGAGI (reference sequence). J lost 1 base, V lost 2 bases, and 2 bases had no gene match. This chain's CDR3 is CASSYGTGGGTNEKLFF. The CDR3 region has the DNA TGTGCCAGCAGTTACGGGACAGGGGGCGGAACTAATGAAAAACTGTTTTTT.

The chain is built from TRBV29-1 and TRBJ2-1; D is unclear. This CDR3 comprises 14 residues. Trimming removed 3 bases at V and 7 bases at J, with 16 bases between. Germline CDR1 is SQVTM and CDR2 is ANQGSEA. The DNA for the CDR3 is TGCAGCGTTGATCGGGCGAGCCCACTTAATGAGCAGTTCTTC. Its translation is CSVDRASPLNEQFF.

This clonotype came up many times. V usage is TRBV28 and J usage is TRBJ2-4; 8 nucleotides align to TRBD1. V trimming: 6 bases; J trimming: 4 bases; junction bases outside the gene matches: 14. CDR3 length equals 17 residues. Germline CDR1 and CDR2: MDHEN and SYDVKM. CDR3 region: CASSRGRTGSLKNIQYF. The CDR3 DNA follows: TGTGCCAGCAGCCGGGGGCGGACAGGGTCGTTAAAAAACATTCAGTACTTC. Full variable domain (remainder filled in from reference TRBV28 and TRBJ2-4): DVKVTQSSRYLVKRTGEKVFLECVQDMDHENMFWYRQDPGLGLRLIYFSYDVKMKEKGDIPEGYSVSREKKERFSLILESASTNQTSMYLCASSRGRTGSLKNIQYFGAGTRLSVL.

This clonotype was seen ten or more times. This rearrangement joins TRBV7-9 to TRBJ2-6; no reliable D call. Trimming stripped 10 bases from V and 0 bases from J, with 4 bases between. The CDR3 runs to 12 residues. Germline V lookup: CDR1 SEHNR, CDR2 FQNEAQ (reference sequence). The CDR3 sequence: CAKASGANVLTF. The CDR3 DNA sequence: TGTGCCAAGGCCTCTGGGGCCAACGTCCTGACTTTC. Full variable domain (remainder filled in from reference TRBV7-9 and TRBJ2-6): DTGVSQNPRHKITKRGQNVTFRCDPISEHNRLYWYRQTLGQGPEFLTYFQNEAQLEKSRLLSDRFSAERPKGSFSTLEIQRTEQGDSAMYLCAKASGANVLTFGAGSRLTVL.

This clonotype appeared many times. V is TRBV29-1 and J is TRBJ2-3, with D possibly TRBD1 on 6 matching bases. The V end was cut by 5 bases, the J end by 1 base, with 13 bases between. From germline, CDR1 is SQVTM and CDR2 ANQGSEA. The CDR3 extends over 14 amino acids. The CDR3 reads CSVTTGLGTDTQYF. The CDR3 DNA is TGCAGCGTTACGACAGGTCTGGGCACAGATACGCAGTATTTT.

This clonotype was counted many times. CDR3 loop: CASSYSEGAAGELFF. The CDR3 bases are TGTGCCAGCAGTTACTCGGAGGGGGCGGCCGGGGAGCTGTTTTTT. The gene calls are TRBV6-5 and TRBJ2-2, with D maybe TRBD1 (7 bases). Germline loops: CDR1 MNHEY, CDR2 SVGAGI. V shed 0 bases and J shed 6 bases, with 11 bases lying between them. The CDR3 totals 15 residues.

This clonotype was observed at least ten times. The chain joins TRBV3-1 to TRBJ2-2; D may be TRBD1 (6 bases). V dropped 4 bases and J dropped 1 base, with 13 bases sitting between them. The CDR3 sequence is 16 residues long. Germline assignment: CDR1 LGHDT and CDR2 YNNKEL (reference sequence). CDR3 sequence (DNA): TGTGCCAGCAGCCGATTGGGGGCCCGGAACACCGGGGAGCTGTTTTTT. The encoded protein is CASSRLGARNTGELFF.

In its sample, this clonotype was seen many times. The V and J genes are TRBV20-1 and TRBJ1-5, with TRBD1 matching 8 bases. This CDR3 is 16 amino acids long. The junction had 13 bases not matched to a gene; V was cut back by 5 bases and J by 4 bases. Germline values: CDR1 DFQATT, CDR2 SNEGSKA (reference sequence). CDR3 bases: TGCAGTGCTGCGGGAAGCGCCAGGGGGCTTAATCAGCCCCAGCATTTT. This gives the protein CSAAGSARGLNQPQHF.

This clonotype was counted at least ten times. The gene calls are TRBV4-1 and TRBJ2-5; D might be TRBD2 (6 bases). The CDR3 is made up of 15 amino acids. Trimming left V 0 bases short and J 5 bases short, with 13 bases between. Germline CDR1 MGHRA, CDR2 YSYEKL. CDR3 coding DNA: TGCGCCAGCAGCCAAGACCCGGGAGCATGGGAGACCCAGTACTTC. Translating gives CASSQDPGAWETQYF.

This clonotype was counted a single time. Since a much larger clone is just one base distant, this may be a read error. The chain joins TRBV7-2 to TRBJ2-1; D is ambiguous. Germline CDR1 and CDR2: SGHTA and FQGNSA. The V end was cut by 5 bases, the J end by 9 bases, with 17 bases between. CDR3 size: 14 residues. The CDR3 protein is CASSPHGSWSEQFF. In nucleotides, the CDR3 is TGTGCCAGCAGCCCCCATGGTAGCTGGAGTGAGCAGTTCTTC.

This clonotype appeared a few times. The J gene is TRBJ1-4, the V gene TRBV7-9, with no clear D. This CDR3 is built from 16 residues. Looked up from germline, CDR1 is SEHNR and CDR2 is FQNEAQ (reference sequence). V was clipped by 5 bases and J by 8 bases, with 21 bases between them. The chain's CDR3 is CASSARTWMEQEKLFF. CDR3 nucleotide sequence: TGTGCCAGCAGCGCCCGAACTTGGATGGAGCAGGAAAAACTGTTTTTT.

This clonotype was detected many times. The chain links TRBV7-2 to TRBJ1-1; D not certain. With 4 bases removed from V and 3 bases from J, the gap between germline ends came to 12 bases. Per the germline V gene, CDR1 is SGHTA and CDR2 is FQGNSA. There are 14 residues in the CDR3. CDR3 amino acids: CASSSNRQYTEAFF. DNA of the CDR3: TGTGCCAGCAGCTCGAATAGGCAGTACACTGAAGCTTTCTTT.

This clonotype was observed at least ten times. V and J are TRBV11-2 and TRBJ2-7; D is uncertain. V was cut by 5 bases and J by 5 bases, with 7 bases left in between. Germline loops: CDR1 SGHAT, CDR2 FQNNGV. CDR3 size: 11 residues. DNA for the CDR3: TGTGCCAGCAGCCCGACGAACGAGCAGTACTTC. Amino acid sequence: CASSPTNEQYF.

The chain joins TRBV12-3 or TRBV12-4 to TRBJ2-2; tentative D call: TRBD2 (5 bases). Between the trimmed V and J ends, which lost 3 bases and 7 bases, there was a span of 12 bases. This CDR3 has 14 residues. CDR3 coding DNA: TGTGCCAGCAGTTTCGGGGTGAAAGGCGGGGAGCTGTTTTTT. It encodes CASSFGVKGGELFF.

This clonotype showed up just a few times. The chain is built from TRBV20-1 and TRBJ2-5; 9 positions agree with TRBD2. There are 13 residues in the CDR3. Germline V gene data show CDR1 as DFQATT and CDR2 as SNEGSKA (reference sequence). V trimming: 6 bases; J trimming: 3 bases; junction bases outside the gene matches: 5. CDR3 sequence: CSAAGLAEETQYF. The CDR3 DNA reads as TGCAGTGCCGCGGGACTAGCAGAAGAGACCCAGTACTTC.

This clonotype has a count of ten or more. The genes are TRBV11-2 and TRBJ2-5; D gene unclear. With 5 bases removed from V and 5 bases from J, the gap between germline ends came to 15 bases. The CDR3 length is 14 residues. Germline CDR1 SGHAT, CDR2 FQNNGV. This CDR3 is CASSPDFGSETQYF. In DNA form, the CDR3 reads TGTGCCAGCAGCCCCGATTTTGGCTCGGAGACCCAGTACTTC.

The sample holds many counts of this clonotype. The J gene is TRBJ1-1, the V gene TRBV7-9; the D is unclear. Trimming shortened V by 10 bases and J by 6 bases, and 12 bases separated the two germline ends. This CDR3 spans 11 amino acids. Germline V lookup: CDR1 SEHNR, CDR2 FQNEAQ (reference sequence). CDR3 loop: CAIKDESEAFF. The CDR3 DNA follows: TGTGCCATCAAGGACGAATCTGAAGCTTTCTTT.

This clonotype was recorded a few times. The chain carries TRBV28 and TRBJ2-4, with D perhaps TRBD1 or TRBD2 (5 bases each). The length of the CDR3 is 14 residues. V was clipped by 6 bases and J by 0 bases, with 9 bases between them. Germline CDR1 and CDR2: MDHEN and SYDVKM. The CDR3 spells CASRRDLAKNIQYF. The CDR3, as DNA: TGTGCCAGCAGAAGGGACCTAGCCAAAAACATTCAGTACTTC. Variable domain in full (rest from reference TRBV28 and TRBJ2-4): DVKVTQSSRYLVKRTGEKVFLECVQDMDHENMFWYRQDPGLGLRLIYFSYDVKMKEKGDIPEGYSVSREKKERFSLILESASTNQTSMYLCASRRDLAKNIQYFGAGTRLSVL.

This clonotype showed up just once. CDR3 sequence: CASAEGTAYEQYF. The CDR3 nucleotides are TGTGCCAGCGCTGAGGGCACTGCCTACGAGCAGTACTTC. The rearrangement joins TRBV28 to TRBJ2-7, with D possibly matching TRBD2 (5 bases). V lost 8 bases, J lost 2 bases, and 13 bases lay in between. The V gene's germline CDR1 is MDHEN and CDR2 SYDVKM. This CDR3 region has 13 residues.

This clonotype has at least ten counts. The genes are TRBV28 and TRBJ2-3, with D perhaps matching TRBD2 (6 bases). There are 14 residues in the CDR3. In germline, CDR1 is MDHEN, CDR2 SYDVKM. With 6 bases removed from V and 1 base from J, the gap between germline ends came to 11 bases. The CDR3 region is CASRRPGGTDTQYF. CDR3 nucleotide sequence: TGTGCCAGCAGAAGACCGGGAGGCACAGATACGCAGTATTTT.

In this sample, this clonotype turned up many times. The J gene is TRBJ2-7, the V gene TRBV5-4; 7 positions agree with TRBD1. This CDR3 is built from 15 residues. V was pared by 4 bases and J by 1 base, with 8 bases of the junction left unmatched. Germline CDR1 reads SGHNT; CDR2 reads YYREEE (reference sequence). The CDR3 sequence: CASSMGQTNSYEQYF. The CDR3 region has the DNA TGTGCCAGCAGCATGGGACAGACCAATTCCTACGAGCAGTACTTC.

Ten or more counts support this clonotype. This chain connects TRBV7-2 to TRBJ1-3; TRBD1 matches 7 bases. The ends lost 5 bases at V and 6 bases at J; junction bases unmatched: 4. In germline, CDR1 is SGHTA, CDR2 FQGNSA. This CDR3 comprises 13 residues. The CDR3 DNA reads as TGTGCCAGCAGCCTAGGGGGCAAAAACACCATATATTTT. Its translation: CASSLGGKNTIYF.

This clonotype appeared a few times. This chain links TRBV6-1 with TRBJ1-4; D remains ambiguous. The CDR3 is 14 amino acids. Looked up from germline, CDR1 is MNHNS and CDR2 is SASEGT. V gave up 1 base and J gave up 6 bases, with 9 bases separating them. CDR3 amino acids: CASSEVRPDEKLFF. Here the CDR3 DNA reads TGTGCCAGCAGTGAAGTTAGGCCGGATGAAAAACTGTTTTTT.